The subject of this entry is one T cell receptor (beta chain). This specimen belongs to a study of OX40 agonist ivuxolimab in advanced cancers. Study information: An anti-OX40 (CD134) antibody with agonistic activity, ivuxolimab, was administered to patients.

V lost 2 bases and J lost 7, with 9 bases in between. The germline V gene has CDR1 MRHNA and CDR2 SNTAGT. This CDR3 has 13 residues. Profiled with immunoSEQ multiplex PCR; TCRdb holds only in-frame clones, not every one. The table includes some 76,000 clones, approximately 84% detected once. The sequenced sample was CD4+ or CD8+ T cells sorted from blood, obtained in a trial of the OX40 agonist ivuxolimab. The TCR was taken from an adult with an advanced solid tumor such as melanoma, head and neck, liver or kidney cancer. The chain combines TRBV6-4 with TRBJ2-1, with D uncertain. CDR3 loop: CASSDVVGNEQFF. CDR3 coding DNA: TGTGCCAGCAGTGACGTGGTGGGGAATGAGCAGTTCTTC.